This TCR beta chain was sequenced for a study of long-term antiretroviral therapy in people with HIV. The run of the v3.0 immunoSEQ assay was at survey level. Generated by immunoSEQ multiplex PCR, the TCRdb table keeps only in-frame clones and is missing some. This table holds fewer than 40,000 clones, 86% found once. From germline, CDR1 is MNHEY and CDR2 SVGAGI. The CDR3 contains 11 residues. J gave up 14 bases and V 6 bases, and 8 bases lay outside the gene matches. The sample was unsorted PBMCs, taken 1.2 years after starting antiretroviral therapy. The sequence derives from a woman aged 50 to 65 with HIV. The chain recombines TRBV6-5 with TRBJ2-5; 8 bases align to TRBD1. The CDR3 sequence is CASRGWDRPYF. In DNA form, the CDR3 reads TGTGCCAGCAGGGGCTGGGACAGGCCCTACTTC.